This T cell receptor beta chain is drawn from a study of CD8+CD57+ T cells in acquired aplastic anemia. This clonotype was seen a few times. Patients chosen for sequencing had CD8+CD57+ cells that had expanded, as shown by flow cytometry. The use of genomic DNA as template underpinned the TCR beta VDJ and CDR3 profiling. MiXCR was run by TCRdb on the reads, yielding one entry per CDR3 protein. This table has over 150,000 distinct CDR3 sequences, 40% to 50% appearing once. The CDR3 is made up of 13 amino acids. Deletions cut 6 bases from V and 8 bases from J, with 13 bases between. Input material: sorted CD4+, CD8+, or CD8+CD57+ T cells (not recorded which) from PBMCs. The chain combines TRBV12-3 or TRBV12-4 with TRBJ1-4; TRBD1 might be the D (5 bases). The sequence was obtained from a human donor with aplastic anemia. DNA for the CDR3: TGTGCCAGCAGACGGGCCGGGGGAGAAAAACTGTTTTTT. Translating it yields CASRRAGGEKLFF.